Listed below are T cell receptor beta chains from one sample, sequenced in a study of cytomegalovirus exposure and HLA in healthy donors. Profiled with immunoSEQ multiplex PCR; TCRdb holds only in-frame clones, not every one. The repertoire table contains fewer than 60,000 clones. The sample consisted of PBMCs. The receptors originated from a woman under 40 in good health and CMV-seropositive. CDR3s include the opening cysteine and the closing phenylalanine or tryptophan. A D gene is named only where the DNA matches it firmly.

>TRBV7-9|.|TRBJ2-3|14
CASRHEARTDTQYF
TGTGCCAGCAGGCACGAAGCGCGCACAGATACGCAGTATTTT
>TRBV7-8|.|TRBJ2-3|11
CASSARDTQYF
TGTGCCAGCAGCGCACGGGATACGCAGTATTTT
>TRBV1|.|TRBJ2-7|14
CTSSQVPVEYEQYF
TGCACCAGCAGCCAGGTCCCGGTAGAGTACGAGCAGTACTTC
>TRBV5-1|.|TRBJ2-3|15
CASSWTSTVRDTQYF
TGCGCCAGCAGCTGGACATCCACCGTGAGAGATACGCAGTATTTT
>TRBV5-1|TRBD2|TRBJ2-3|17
CASSLGLAGGTVDTQYF
TGCGCCAGCAGCTTGGGACTAGCGGGGGGCACTGTGGATACGCAGTATTTT
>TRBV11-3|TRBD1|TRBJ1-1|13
CASSDRGRTEAFF
TGTGCCAGCAGTGACAGGGGCAGGACTGAAGCTTTCTTT
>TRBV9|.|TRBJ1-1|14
CASSEGGRGTEAFF
TGTGCCAGCAGCGAGGGGGGGAGGGGCACTGAAGCTTTCTTT
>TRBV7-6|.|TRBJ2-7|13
CASSSQIGYEQYF
TGTGCCAGCAGCTCCCAGATTGGCTACGAGCAGTACTTC
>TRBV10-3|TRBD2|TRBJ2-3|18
CAISETSGGAVDTDTQYF
TGTGCCATCAGTGAGACTAGCGGGGGGGCGGTTGACACAGATACGCAGTATTTT
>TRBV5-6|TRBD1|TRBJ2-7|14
CASSPGTGFNEQYF
TGTGCCAGCAGCCCCGGGACAGGGTTCAACGAGCAGTACTTC
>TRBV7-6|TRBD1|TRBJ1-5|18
CASSPGTDSFNSNQPQHF
TGTGCCAGCAGCCCGGGGACAGATTCTTTTAATAGCAATCAGCCCCAGCATTTT
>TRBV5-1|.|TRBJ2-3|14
CASSLSATGDTQYF
TGCGCCAGCAGCTTGTCGGCGACTGGAGATACGCAGTATTTT
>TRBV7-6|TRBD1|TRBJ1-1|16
CASSLGPGQGSAEAFF
TGTGCCAGCAGCTTAGGCCCGGGACAGGGGAGCGCTGAAGCTTTCTTT
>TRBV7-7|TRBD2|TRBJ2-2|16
CASSSTSGGFSGELFF
TGTGCTAGCAGCTCTACTAGCGGGGGGTTCAGCGGGGAGCTGTTTTTT
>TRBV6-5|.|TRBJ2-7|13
CASSYNRAYEQYF
TGTGCCAGCAGTTACAACAGGGCCTACGAGCAGTACTTC